The 29 T cell receptor beta chains below were found in one sample sequenced in a study of T and B cells in COVID-19 patients. Each TRB amplification used roughly 220-550 ng of genomic DNA from blood. TRB rearrangements were amplified by multiplex PCR with BIOMED2 TRB-A/B primers. TCRdb recomputed calls from the multiplex PCR reads with MiXCR, one row per CDR3 protein. This table holds 20,000 to 25,000 distinct CDR3 sequences, roughly 27% found once. Sequenced material: blood. The receptors shown here come from a human donor who had recovered from COVID-19.

This clonotype was found a few times. The chain uses TRBV14 and TRBJ2-2; D tentatively reads TRBD1 or TRBD2 (5 bases each). CDR3 length equals 14 residues. Germline V gene data show CDR1 as SGHDN and CDR2 as FVKESK. V was trimmed by 6 bases and J by 4 bases, leaving 12 bases between them. CDR3 residues: CASRRPGATGELFF. In DNA, the CDR3 is TGTGCCAGCAGAAGACCCGGGGCCACCGGGGAGCTGTTTTTT.

As concerns this clonotype: One base away lies a much larger clone, so this may be a sequencing read error. The CDR3 end shows no conserved phenylalanine or tryptophan, and so a read error is likely. This chain connects TRBV19 to TRBJ2-5; 7 nucleotides align to TRBD2. The CDR3 is 14 amino acids. Per the germline V gene, CDR1 is LNHDA and CDR2 is SQIVND (reference sequence). With 1 base clipped from V and 5 bases from J, the junction kept 4 bases outside the gene matches. CDR3 in amino acids: CASSIVQGGETQYY. CDR3 bases: TGTGCCAGTAGTATAGTTCAGGGAGGGGAGACCCAGTACTAC.

This clonotype was seen only a few times. The chain recombines TRBV30 with TRBJ1-4, with 7 bases fitting TRBD1. The germline CDR1 and CDR2 sequences are GTSNPN and SVGIG (reference sequence). V lost 1 base and J lost 0; bases outside the gene matches: 5. There are 16 residues in the CDR3. CDR3 DNA sequence: TGTGCCTGGAGTGCCTCGGACAGGTCAACTAATGAAAAACTGTTTTTT. Translating it yields CAWSASDRSTNEKLFF.

This clonotype is medium-sized (0.01 to 0.1%) by share. This chain links TRBV30 with TRBJ2-2, with 9 bases that match TRBD1. Trimming took 7 bases from V and 0 from J; bases not matched to a gene: 3. This CDR3 has 14 residues. The germline V gene encodes CDR1 GTSNPN and CDR2 SVGIG (reference sequence). The DNA for the CDR3 is TGTGCCTCCGGGACAGGGTCGAACACCGGGGAGCTGTTTTTT. Its protein product is CASGTGSNTGELFF.

The genes are TRBV12-3 or TRBV12-4 and TRBJ1-2; no reliable D call. The CDR3 runs to 12 residues. Trimming shortened V by 0 bases and J by 7 bases, and 6 bases separated the two germline ends. CDR3 nucleotide sequence: TGTGCCAGCAGTTTAGCGGGATCTGGCTACACCTTC. Translated, it gives CASSLAGSGYTF.

This clonotype was detected a few times. The V gene is TRBV29-1, the J gene TRBJ1-1, with 8 bases that match TRBD1. V trimming: 5 bases; J trimming: 4 bases; junction bases outside the gene matches: 21. The CDR3 sequence is 18 residues long. Per the germline V gene, CDR1 is SQVTM and CDR2 is ANQGSEA. In DNA form, the CDR3 reads TGCAGCGTTTCGGGAGGCCGTGGGACAGGCTCCGGGGGCACTGAAGCTTTCTTT. Residues: CSVSGGRGTGSGGTEAFF. Supplemented by reference TRBV29-1 and TRBJ1-1, the full variable domain reads SAVISQKPSRDICQRGTSLTIQCQVDSQVTMMFWYRQQPGQSLTLIATANQGSEATYESGFVIDKFPISRPNLTFSTLTVSNMSPEDSSIYLCSVSGGRGTGSGGTEAFFGQGTRLTVV.

V and J are TRBV11-1 and TRBJ2-1; D assignment may be TRBD1 or TRBD2 (5 bases each). The J call may be faulty, since TRBJ2-7 better matches the DNA end. The germline gives CDR1 SGHAT, CDR2 FQDESV (reference sequence). This CDR3 comprises 14 residues. Written as DNA, the CDR3 is TGTGCCAGCAGCATGACAGTCCCGACGGGAGAGCAGTACTTC. As protein: CASSMTVPTGEQYF.

This clonotype was counted between two and nine times. This chain connects TRBV5-1 to TRBJ1-1; the match to TRBD1 covers 8 bases. Germline V gene sequence: CDR1 SGHRS, CDR2 YFSETQ. The CDR3 runs to 12 residues. The V gene end was trimmed by 2 bases and the J gene end by 11 bases; junction bases not matched to a gene: 5. The CDR3 DNA reads TGCGCCAGCAGCTTAACAGGGGGGTCGGCTTTCTTT. Translating gives CASSLTGGSAFF.

Regarding this clonotype: A read error may produce the germline difference seen at one junction end. The CDR3 region is CAWSVGAPGEQHF. The DNA for the CDR3 is TGTGCCTGGAGTGTAGGGGCCCCCGGCGAGCAGCACTTC. The J gene is TRBJ2-7, the V gene TRBV30, with D perhaps matching TRBD1 (5 bases). The CDR3 spans 13 residues. The V gene's germline CDR1 is GTSNPN and CDR2 SVGIG (reference sequence).

This chain links TRBV19 with TRBJ1-4; unclear D gene. CDR1 is LNHDA and CDR2 is SQIVND in the germline V gene (reference sequence). The germline V and J ends were trimmed by 7 bases and 0 bases, with 18 bases remaining between them. The CDR3 spans 17 residues. CDR3 residues: CASTSRTLEATNEKLFF. DNA for the CDR3: TGTGCCAGTACTTCTCGAACCCTAGAGGCAACTAATGAAAAACTGTTTTTT.

The rearrangement uses TRBV12-3 or TRBV12-4 and TRBJ2-7, with 8 bases aligning to TRBD1. Trimming cost V 5 bases and J 0 bases; bases outside gene matches: 15. The CDR3 is 18 residues long. CDR3 coding DNA: TGTGCCAGCAGTACGCAGGGGGCTCGAGCTCCTAGCTCCTACGAGCAGTACTTC. Its protein is CASSTQGARAPSSYEQYF.

The chain couples TRBV19 to TRBJ1-1; D not resolved. This CDR3 spans 16 amino acids. With 6 bases removed from V and 1 base from J, the gap between germline ends came to 18 bases. Germline CDR1 and CDR2: LNHDA and SQIVND (reference sequence). The CDR3 region has the DNA TGTGCCAGTAGATTCTCCGGAATTCCTGCGAACACTGAAGCTTTCTTT. Its translation is CASRFSGIPANTEAFF.

There are many counts of this clonotype. The chain is built from TRBV19 and TRBJ2-2, with D tentatively TRBD1 (5 bases). This CDR3 has 16 residues. The germline gives CDR1 LNHDA, CDR2 SQIVND (reference sequence). The V end lost 3 bases, the J end lost 0 bases, and 11 bases lay between the germline ends. CDR3 DNA: TGTGCCAGTAGTATCTGGGGCGGCGCGAACACCGGGGAGCTGTTTTTT. Amino acid sequence: CASSIWGGANTGELFF.

The sample holds a few counts of this clonotype. The chain links TRBV29-1 to TRBJ1-5, with D possibly matching TRBD1 (6 bases). The CDR3 has 13 amino acids. V was clipped by 4 bases and J by 0 bases, with 7 bases between them. Germline V lookup: CDR1 SQVTM, CDR2 ANQGSEA. The CDR3 coding sequence is TGCAGCGTTGGGGGGCTTAGCAATCAGCCCCAGCATTTT. Amino acid sequence: CSVGGLSNQPQHF.

This clonotype has only a few counts. V gene TRBV12-3 or TRBV12-4 combines with J gene TRBJ2-1; 10 nucleotides match TRBD1. The CDR3 consists of 15 residues. V gave up 3 bases and J gave up 6 bases; unmatched junction bases: 5. The CDR3 loop reads CASSLTGGGFNEQFF. In nucleotides, the CDR3 is TGTGCCAGCAGTTTGACAGGGGGCGGTTTCAATGAGCAGTTCTTC.

This clonotype has more than one count but fewer than ten. This rearrangement joins TRBV12-3 or TRBV12-4 to TRBJ2-1, with 10 bases identical to TRBD1. With V trimmed by 6 bases and J by 6 bases, 8 bases remained unmatched. The CDR3 covers 15 residues. Written as DNA, the CDR3 is TGTGCCAGCAGATGGACCGGGACAGGGGTCAATGAGCAGTTCTTC. It translates to CASRWTGTGVNEQFF.

Worth noting for this clonotype: A much larger clone differs by one base, so this may be a read error. This chain joins TRBV6-6 and TRBJ2-3, with 10 bases lining up with TRBD2. V shed 7 bases, J shed 4 bases, and the junction held 11 bases outside the gene matches. Germline lookup yields CDR1 MNHNY and CDR2 SVGAGI (reference sequence). The CDR3 spans 16 residues. The CDR3 nucleotides are TGTGCCAGCAATCAGCAAGCGGGAGGGGTCCCAGATACGCAGTATTTT. Translating gives CASNQQAGGVPDTQYF.

V usage is TRBV30 and J usage is TRBJ2-7; D remains unclear. This CDR3 comprises 12 residues. CDR1 is GTSNPN, CDR2 SVGIG, per germline (reference sequence). Trimming removed 5 bases at V and 5 bases at J, with 13 bases between. CDR3 DNA sequence: TGTGCCTGGTGGCCAGCGCACGACGAGCAGTACTTC. This gives the protein CAWWPAHDEQYF.

This clonotype qualifies as medium-sized. This chain connects TRBV19 to TRBJ2-3, with 15 positions matching TRBD2. The CDR3 runs 17 residues. J lost 1 base, V lost 3 bases, and 2 bases had no gene match. Germline-derived CDR1 and CDR2 are LNHDA and SQIVND (reference sequence). The CDR3 loop reads CASSIGLAGGGTDTQYF. DNA for the CDR3: TGTGCCAGTAGTATCGGACTAGCGGGGGGGGGCACAGATACGCAGTATTTT.

This clonotype was found a few times. V gene TRBV15 combines with J gene TRBJ2-7; D perhaps matches TRBD2 (7 bases). Deletions cut 0 bases from V and 0 bases from J, with 15 bases between. Looked up from germline, CDR1 is LNHNV and CDR2 is YYDKDF (reference sequence). CDR3 length: 17 residues. The CDR3 spells CATSREWGGRNSYEQYF. The CDR3 region has the DNA TGTGCCACCAGCAGAGAGTGGGGGGGCCGTAACTCCTACGAGCAGTACTTC.

This sequence joins TRBV12-3 or TRBV12-4 and TRBJ2-3; D possibly uses TRBD1 or TRBD2 (5 bases each). Trimming pared 5 bases from V and 2 bases from J, leaving 11 bases between. The CDR3 totals 14 residues. CDR3 coding DNA: TGTGCCAGCAGTCCGGGACGACTCACAGATACGCAGTATTTT. This translates into CASSPGRLTDTQYF.

This clonotype came up a few times. This chain joins TRBV27 and TRBJ2-7; weak D call: TRBD2 (6 bases). CDR1 is MNHEY and CDR2 is SMNVEV in the germline V gene (reference sequence). The germline V and J ends were trimmed by 6 bases and 5 bases, with 14 bases remaining between them. The CDR3 totals 13 residues. DNA for the CDR3: TGTGCCAGCAGCCTAGGAGGGTGGCACGAGCAGTACTTC. Its translation is CASSLGGWHEQYF.

This clonotype has just a few counts. The V gene is TRBV11-1, the J gene TRBJ1-5, with D unclear. CDR3 length: 13 amino acids. Germline assignment: CDR1 SGHAT and CDR2 FQDESV (reference sequence). Deletions cut 5 bases from V and 6 bases from J, with 11 bases between. The chain's CDR3 is CASSPGLGQPQHF. CDR3 DNA: TGTGCCAGCAGCCCCGGGCTGGGTCAGCCCCAGCATTTT.

By share, this clonotype ranks as medium-sized. This chain uses TRBV13 with TRBJ2-3; the D is unclear. This CDR3 comprises 12 residues. The germline V and J ends were trimmed by 8 bases and 2 bases, with 8 bases remaining between them. Germline V gives CDR1 PRHDT, CDR2 FYEKMQ (reference sequence). The CDR3 nucleotides are TGTGCCAGCGGGCCTAACACAGATACGCAGTATTTT. It encodes CASGPNTDTQYF.

Sample share makes this clonotype medium-sized. The chain joins TRBV29-1 to TRBJ2-7; TRBD2 aligns across 13 bases. V trimming: 1 base; J trimming: 5 bases; junction bases outside the gene matches: 11. CDR1 is SQVTM, CDR2 ANQGSEA, per germline. The CDR3 length is 17 residues. As DNA, the CDR3 is TGCAGCGTTGAAGCTCCGGGACTAGCGGGATCTCCGGACGAGCAGTACTTC. As protein: CSVEAPGLAGSPDEQYF.

The genes are TRBV10-3 and TRBJ2-2, with TRBD1 matching over 8 bases. CDR1 and CDR2 from the germline V gene are ENHRY and SYGVKD. The trim removed 2 bases at V and 6 bases at J, leaving 8 bases unmatched. The CDR3 is 16 amino acids. DNA for the CDR3: TGTGCCATCAGTGAGGGACAGGGTAATTCGGCCGGGGAGCTGTTTTTT. The encoded protein is CAISEGQGNSAGELFF.

This chain connects TRBV6-6 to TRBJ2-5; a possible D gene is TRBD1 (5 bases). The CDR3 extends over 12 amino acids. Germline lookup yields CDR1 MNHNY and CDR2 SVGAGI (reference sequence). The ends were cut back, 6 bases at V and 0 bases at J, with 5 bases in the middle. CDR3 bases: TGTGCCAGCAGGGACAACCAAGAGACCCAGTACTTC. This gives the protein CASRDNQETQYF.

The chain carries TRBV11-1 and TRBJ2-7; TRBD2 matches 9 bases. The CDR3 contains 16 residues. Germline V gene data show CDR1 as SGHAT and CDR2 as FQDESV (reference sequence). V shed 5 bases and J 2 bases; nucleotides not matched to a gene: 10. The CDR3 nucleotides are TGTGCCAGCAGCCAAGATTGGCTAGCGGGGACCTACGAGCAGTACTTC. Translating gives CASSQDWLAGTYEQYF.

This sequence joins TRBV20-1 and TRBJ2-2, with a possible D match to TRBD2 (6 bases). The germline V gene encodes CDR1 DFQATT and CDR2 SNEGSKA (reference sequence). There are 17 residues in the CDR3. The V end lost 5 bases, the J end lost 0 bases, and 19 bases lay between the germline ends. CDR3 nucleotide sequence: TGCAGTGCTCCCCGCCTCGGAGGAGGGGCGAACACCGGGGAGCTGTTTTTT. Protein: CSAPRLGGGANTGELFF.